This T cell receptor (beta chain) was profiled in a study of shared clonotypes between healthy human individuals. A word on this clone: Its antigen is currently unknown.

Per sorted-subset replicate PCR, input was 200 to 250 ng DNA, representing roughly 28,000 T cell genomes. Assay used: immunoSEQ multiplex PCR; TCRdb lists only in-frame clones, some missing. Of about 1.9 million clones listed, roughly 93% are singletons. This CDR3 has 13 amino acids. V shed 9 bases, J shed 5 bases, and the junction held 6 bases outside the gene matches. In germline, CDR1 is LNHDA, CDR2 SQIVND (reference sequence). The naive CD8 subset, CD45RO-negative cells positively selected for CCR7, excluded terminally differentiated effector memory CD45RA+ cells. Points from the study as a whole: Specimens sampled were limited to blood, with tissue repertoires likely differing.

This chain connects TRBV19 to TRBJ2-1, with TRBD1 identical over 8 bases. The receptor's source is a young man in good health. Some clones in this sample may be carry-over from other donors' samples. The specimen sequenced was naive CD8+ T cells from PBMCs. The CDR3 nucleotides read TGTGCCAGCCGGGACAGGATCAACAATGAGCAGTTCTTC. Protein: CASRDRINNEQFF.